The present entry profiles one TCR beta chain with its context. Its antigen is currently not known. No base quality values were provided; no much bigger clone lies one nucleotide off. Reading from cysteine to phenylalanine, the CDR3 counts 14 amino acids. The DNA shown is the 42-base CDR3, in frame from base 1. Trimming takes 1 base from V and 2 bases from J, and the germline ends sit 8 bases apart. Based on the germline V gene, the CDR1 and CDR2 sequences are SGHTA and FQGTGA. The entry originates in a study of immune evolution from preneoplasia to lung adenocarcinoma (dated by TCRdb to the early 2020s). Context from the whole study: HLA loss of heterozygosity was seen in about 7.6%, 15% and 36% of AIS, MIA and ADC lesions, and in no AAH lesions. The overall cohort comprised around 55 patients with pulmonary nodules who underwent surgical resection. According to the study, about 100 samples were used for TCR sequencing. POLYSOLVER was used to infer class I HLA alleles from exome data, and LOHHLA was used to detect allele-specific HLA loss. A total of approximately 56 patients contributed TCR sequencing data. The sample size depended on which specimens were available, not on a prior power calculation. The immune data were integrated with whole exome sequencing and methylation data obtained from the same cohort of nodules. Resected precursor lesions (AAH, AIS, MIA) and invasive adenocarcinomas were each compared against paired morphologically normal lung tissue. Immune contexture across lung adenocarcinoma precursors and invasive adenocarcinoma was profiled using immune gene expression, TCR sequencing and multiplex immunofluorescence.

What the authors observed across the whole study: T cell clonality was highest in KRAS-mutant nodules compared with EGFR-mutant or double wild-type lesions. Because all patients came from Japan and China, whether the findings apply to Western populations was uncertain. Normal lung had the highest top T cell clone frequencies, and these frequencies appeared to fall progressively from AAH through AIS, MIA and invasive adenocarcinoma. Findings were based on association rather than direct causation; larger cohorts with long-term follow-up and longitudinal biopsies were deemed needed. Clonality was highest in normal lung, while later-stage lesions appeared to have lower clonality but higher T cell density and diversity.

Resection was performed on patients in Japan or China between the mid-2010s and the late 2010s. Two lung cancer pathologists independently confirmed the histologic diagnosis of each case on H&E slides. To enrich premalignant or tumor cells for nucleic acid extraction, macro-dissection was performed after pathologic assessment. DNA was isolated from FFPE tissue using the AllPrep DNA/RNA FFPE Kit. TCR beta CDR3 regions were sequenced from DNA using the immunoSEQ hsTCRbeta Kit. In the source study's methods: The ImmunoSEQ Analyzer was used to analyse the TCR sequencing data. T cell clonality was defined as 1 minus Pielou's evenness, as computed on productive rearrangements. To measure T cell diversity, the inverse Simpson index was applied to productive templates. T cell density was expressed as TCR beta template counts normalized to usable DNA, with usable DNA estimated by amplifying and sequencing housekeeping genes. Two-sided Kruskal-Wallis tests were used to compare TCR metrics between histologic stages. The table was pulled from immuneACCESS by TCRdb, which kept in-frame rearrangements only. Such tables lose some clones; where checked, under half of the loss comes from unresolved V genes, and the rest has no known cause. That table is the source of V, J and clone size, and D and trimming were worked out from the DNA. The sample contains over 11,000 clones, 80% of them found a single time. The ten largest account for 4% to 5% of the sample.

The sequenced material came from FFPE minimally invasive lung adenocarcinoma tissue. In the paper's terms, the cell subset or site label means: micro-invasive lung adenocarcinoma (MIA). The TCR comes from a person between 65 and 80 years old with lung adenocarcinoma. This receptor chain uses TRBV7-3 and TRBJ2-5; a weak D assignment points to TRBD2 (6 bases agree). The nucleotide sequence is TGTGCCAGCAGCTTAAACGGGGGTCAAGAGACCCAGTACTTC. Its protein product is CASSLNGGQETQYF. Reference TRBV7-3 and TRBJ2-5 genes cover what lies past the CDR3, so the full variable domain is GAGVSQTPSNKVTEKGKYVELRCDPISGHTALYWYRQSLGQGPEFLIYFQGTGAADDSGLPNDRFFAVRPEGSVSTLKIQRTERGDSAVYLCASSLNGGQETQYFGPGTRLLVL.